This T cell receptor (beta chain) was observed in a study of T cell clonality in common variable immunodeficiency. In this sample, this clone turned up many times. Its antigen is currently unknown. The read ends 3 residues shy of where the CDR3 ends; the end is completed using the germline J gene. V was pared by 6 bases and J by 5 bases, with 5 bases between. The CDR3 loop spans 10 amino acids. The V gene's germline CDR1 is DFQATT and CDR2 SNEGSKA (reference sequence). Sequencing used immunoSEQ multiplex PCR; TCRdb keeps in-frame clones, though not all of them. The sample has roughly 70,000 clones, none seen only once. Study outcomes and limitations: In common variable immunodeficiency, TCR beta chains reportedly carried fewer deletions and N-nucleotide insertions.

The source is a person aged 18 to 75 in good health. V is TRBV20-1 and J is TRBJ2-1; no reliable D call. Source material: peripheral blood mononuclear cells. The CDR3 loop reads CSAKNNEQFF. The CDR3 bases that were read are TGCAGTGCCAAAAACAATGAG.